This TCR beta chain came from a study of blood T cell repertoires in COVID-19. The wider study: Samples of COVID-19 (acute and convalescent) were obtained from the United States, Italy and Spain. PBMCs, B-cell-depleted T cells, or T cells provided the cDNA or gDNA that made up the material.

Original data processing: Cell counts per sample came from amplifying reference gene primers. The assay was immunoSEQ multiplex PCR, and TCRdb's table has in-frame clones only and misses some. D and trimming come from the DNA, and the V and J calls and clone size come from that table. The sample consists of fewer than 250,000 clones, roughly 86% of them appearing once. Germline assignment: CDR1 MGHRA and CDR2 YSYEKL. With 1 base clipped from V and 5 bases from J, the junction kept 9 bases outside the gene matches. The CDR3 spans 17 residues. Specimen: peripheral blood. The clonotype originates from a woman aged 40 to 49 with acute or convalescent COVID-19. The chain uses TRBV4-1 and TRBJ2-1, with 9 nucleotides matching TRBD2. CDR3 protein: CASSQAALASGDNEQFF. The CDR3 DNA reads TGCGCCAGCAGCCAAGCGGCTTTGGCTAGCGGGGACAATGAGCAGTTCTTC.